A single sample gave rise to the 9 T cell receptor beta chains below, sequenced in a study of T cell responses to AZD1222 COVID-19 vaccine. Measured with immunoSEQ multiplex PCR; TCRdb has only the in-frame clones, and not every one. The data hold about 140,000 clones, with about 92% observed a single time. The sequencing here drew on peripheral blood, taken 28 days after the second AZD1222 dose. The receptors here all came from an adult who received the AZD1222 COVID-19 vaccine.

The J gene is TRBJ2-4, the V gene TRBV6-2 or TRBV6-3; D possibly corresponds to TRBD1 (6 bases). From germline, CDR1 is MNHEY and CDR2 SVGEGT. This CDR3 contains 16 residues. The germline V and J ends were trimmed by 0 bases and 0 bases, with 9 bases remaining between them. The CDR3 sequence is CASSYSGAAAKNIQYF. In DNA, the CDR3 is TGTGCCAGCAGTTACTCGGGGGCTGCAGCCAAAAACATTCAGTACTTC.

The CDR3: CSVEGQVNRWGSEQYF. The CDR3 DNA is TGCAGCGTTGAAGGACAGGTAAACCGGTGGGGGAGCGAGCAGTACTTC. The chain joins TRBV29-1 to TRBJ2-7; TRBD1 might be the D (6 bases). CDR3 length: 16 amino acids. With 1 base removed from V and 6 bases from J, the gap between germline ends came to 22 bases. Germline V gene lookup returns CDR1 SQVTM and CDR2 ANQGSEA.

The rearrangement uses TRBV24-1 and TRBJ2-7; D is possibly TRBD2 (6 bases). The CDR3 has 14 residues. V gave up 9 bases and J gave up 3 bases, with 17 bases separating them. Germline loops: CDR1 KGHDR, CDR2 SFDVKD. The CDR3 DNA reads as TGTGCCACCGAAAGTTCTAGCGCCAACTACGAGCAGTACTTC. Protein sequence: CATESSSANYEQYF.

J is TRBJ2-7 and V is TRBV28; 9 bases fit TRBD2. CDR1 and CDR2 from the germline V gene are MDHEN and SYDVKM. The CDR3 runs 14 residues. After removal of 6 bases from V and 5 bases from J, the junction contained 8 bases not matched to a gene. CDR3 in amino acids: CASSHSGRGNEQYF. The CDR3 DNA sequence: TGTGCCAGCAGCCATAGCGGGAGAGGTAACGAGCAGTACTTC.

The sample holds one count of this clone. The chain has TRBV5-1 and TRBJ2-1; 10 bases are shared with TRBD2. CDR1 is SGHRS, CDR2 YFSETQ, per germline. V was clipped by 3 bases and J by 7 bases; unmatched bases: 7. CDR3 size: 15 residues. For the CDR3, the DNA is TGCGCCAGCAGCTCTGGCGGGACTAGCGTAAATGAGCAGTTCTTC. It codes for CASSSGGTSVNEQFF.

CDR3 sequence reads: CASSSHGATNQPQHF. The CDR3 DNA is TGTGCCAGTAGCTCCCATGGGGCGACCAACCAGCCCCAGCATTTT. The chain is built from TRBV19 and TRBJ1-5; a weak D match, TRBD1 (5 bases). CDR3 size: 15 residues. The ends were cut back, 6 bases at V and 7 bases at J, with 19 bases in the middle. Germline V lookup: CDR1 LNHDA, CDR2 SQIVND (reference sequence).

The V gene is TRBV4-3, the J gene TRBJ2-2; a possible D gene is TRBD2 (5 bases). This CDR3 has 16 residues. V dropped 0 bases and J dropped 2 bases, with 10 bases sitting between them. In germline, CDR1 is LGHNA, CDR2 YSLEER. CDR3 DNA: TGCGCCAGCAGCCAAGAGTGGAGGCGAAACACCGGGGAGCTGTTTTTT. It specifies CASSQEWRRNTGELFF.

This clone was observed once. The chain has TRBV19 and TRBJ2-2; D not resolved. The germline V gene has CDR1 LNHDA and CDR2 SQIVND (reference sequence). This CDR3 spans 16 amino acids. V lost 1 base to trimming and J lost 1 base, with 10 bases between them. CDR3 in amino acids: CASSIASGRNTGELFF. Here the CDR3 DNA reads TGTGCCAGTAGTATAGCTTCCGGAAGGAACACCGGGGAGCTGTTTTTT.

J is TRBJ2-5 and V is TRBV12-3 or TRBV12-4, with TRBD1 as a possible D gene (5 bases). V was clipped by 6 bases and J by 5 bases, with 13 bases between them. This CDR3 spans 13 amino acids. The CDR3, as DNA: TGTGCCAGCAGCTTTAGGGGTTTCGAGACCCAGTACTTC. This codes for CASSFRGFETQYF.